Following are 10 T cell receptor beta chains from one sample sequenced in a study of response to subunit inactivated influenza vaccine. From the RT-PCR reads, TCRdb called clonotypes with MiXCR, one entry per CDR3 protein. The sample has roughly 180,000 distinct CDR3 sequences; approximately 9.2% are singletons. Sample: non-naive T cells sorted from PBMCs, taken on the day of vaccination. These receptors came from a man over 45 who received an inactivated influenza vaccine.

DNA for the CDR3: TGCGCCAGCAGCCAAGATCGGGGTGGGACCCAGTACTTC. Amino acids: CASSQDRGGTQYF. The chain combines TRBV4-3 with TRBJ2-5; tentatively, D is TRBD2 (5 bases). The CDR3 runs to 13 residues. The V and J ends lost 0 bases and 7 bases respectively, with 9 bases between them. CDR1 LGHNA and CDR2 YSLEER come from the germline V gene.

V is TRBV5-1 and J is TRBJ2-6, with a tentative D call TRBD2 (7 bases). The CDR3 loop spans 18 amino acids. The germline CDR1 and CDR2 sequences are SGHRS and YFSETQ. V shed 3 bases and J shed 0 bases, with 16 bases lying between them. The CDR3 DNA sequence: TGCGCCAGCAGCTCCCCACCAGGGGAGGGCTCTGGGGCCAACGTCCTGACTTTC. Protein sequence: CASSSPPGEGSGANVLTF.

This clonotype came up many times. The CDR3 DNA is TGTGCCAGCAGCCAAGTGATAGTCGAGACAGGGGCCTACAATGAGCAGTTCTTC. Translated, it gives CASSQVIVETGAYNEQFF. The chain couples TRBV4-2 to TRBJ2-1; 8 bases are a match to TRBD1. Per germline, CDR1 LGHNA and CDR2 YNFKEQ. Germline trimming cut 1 base from V and 2 bases from J; bases unmatched to any gene: 10. The CDR3 sequence is 18 residues long.

This clonotype occurred many times. The chain carries TRBV2 and TRBJ1-2; possibly TRBD1 for D (6 bases). This CDR3 region has 14 residues. Germline CDR1 reads SNHLY; CDR2 reads FYNNEI. V lost 8 bases and J 1 base, leaving 14 bases between the germline ends. DNA of the CDR3: TGTGCCAGCTCTGTCAGACAGGTTAACTATGGCTACACCTTC. Encoded protein: CASSVRQVNYGYTF. The full variable domain, completed using reference TRBV2 and TRBJ1-2, is EPEVTQTPSHQVTQMGQEVILRCVPISNHLYFYWYRQILGQKVEFLVSFYNNEISEKSEIFDDQFSVERPDGSNFTLKIRSTKLEDSAMYFCASSVRQVNYGYTFGSGTRLTVV.

Only a few counts were recorded for this clonotype. J is TRBJ2-5 and V is TRBV7-8, with D tentatively TRBD1 (7 bases). The V gene lost 5 bases and the J gene lost 2 bases, with 15 bases spanning the gap. CDR3 length: 15 amino acids. Germline V gene sequence: CDR1 SGHVS, CDR2 FQNEAQ. CDR3 in DNA: TGTGCCAGCAGCCGAGGGAGGACAGGACAAGAGACCCAGTACTTC. It is translated as CASSRGRTGQETQYF.

This clonotype was seen ten or more times. The chain joins TRBV29-1 to TRBJ2-1, with D unresolved. Per the germline V gene, CDR1 is SQVTM and CDR2 is ANQGSEA. Trimming took 8 bases from V and 0 from J, leaving 14 bases between them. This CDR3 region has 14 residues. The CDR3 DNA is TGCAGCTTCTCGGGCGGAGACTCCTACAATGAGCAGTTCTTC. Translated: CSFSGGDSYNEQFF.

In regard to this clonotype: One junction end does not reproduce the germline sequence, and a read error may be involved. The chain uses TRBV15 and TRBJ2-7; D is unresolved. The CDR3 runs to 12 residues. Germline V gene sequence: CDR1 LNHNV, CDR2 YYDKDF (reference sequence). The CDR3: CATSRASSEQYF. Written as DNA, the CDR3 is TGTGCCACCAGCAGGGCCTCCTCCGAGCAGTACTTC. The whole variable domain, filled in from reference TRBV15 and TRBJ2-7, reads DAMVIQNPRYQVTQFGKPVTLSCSQTLNHNVMYWYQQKSSQAPKLLFHYYDKDFNNEADTPDNFQSRRPNTSFCFLDIRSPGLGDTAMYLCATSRASSEQYFGPGTRLTVT.

This clonotype was recorded at least ten times. The rearrangement uses TRBV4-2 and TRBJ2-2, with 8 bases matching TRBD2. With V trimmed by 4 bases and J by 3 bases, 7 bases remained unmatched. The germline V gene encodes CDR1 LGHNA and CDR2 YNFKEQ. The CDR3 totals 16 residues. The DNA of the CDR3 is TGTGCCAGCAGCCCGGCCGGGACTAGTCACACCGGGGAGCTGTTTTTT. Its protein is CASSPAGTSHTGELFF.

This clonotype is medium-sized. This chain joins TRBV5-1 and TRBJ1-1, with no clear D. The CDR3 consists of 14 residues. Trimming took off 3 bases at V and 6 bases at J, with 15 bases between the two ends. CDR1 is SGHRS, CDR2 YFSETQ, per germline. The CDR3 spells CASSSATGSAEAFF. The CDR3 coding sequence is TGCGCCAGCAGCTCTGCGACCGGTAGCGCTGAAGCTTTCTTT.

This clonotype was seen only a few times. It is unclear where the CDR3 begins or ends on the DNA, so no DNA is shown, and the CDR3 is as TCRdb lists it. The chain is built from TRBV3-1 and TRBJ1-1; TRBD1 is taken as the D call from the table, unchecked against the DNA. Germline CDR1 and CDR2: LGHDT and YNNKEL (reference sequence). Including both end residues, the CDR3 is 14 amino acids long. The CDR3: CASSQVAGGTHPFF.